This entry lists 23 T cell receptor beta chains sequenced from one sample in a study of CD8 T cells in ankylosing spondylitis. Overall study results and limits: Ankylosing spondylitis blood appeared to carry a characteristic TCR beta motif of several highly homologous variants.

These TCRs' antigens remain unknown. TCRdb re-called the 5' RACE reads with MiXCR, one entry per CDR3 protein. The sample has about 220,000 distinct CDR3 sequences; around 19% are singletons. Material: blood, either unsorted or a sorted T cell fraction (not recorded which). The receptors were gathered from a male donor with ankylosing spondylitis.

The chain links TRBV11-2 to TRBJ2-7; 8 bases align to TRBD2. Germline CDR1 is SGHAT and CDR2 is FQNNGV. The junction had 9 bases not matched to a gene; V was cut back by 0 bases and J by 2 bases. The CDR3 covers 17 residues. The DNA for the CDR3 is TGTGCCAGCAGCTTAGAGTACCCGGGACTAGGAACCTACGAGCAGTACTTC. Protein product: CASSLEYPGLGTYEQYF.

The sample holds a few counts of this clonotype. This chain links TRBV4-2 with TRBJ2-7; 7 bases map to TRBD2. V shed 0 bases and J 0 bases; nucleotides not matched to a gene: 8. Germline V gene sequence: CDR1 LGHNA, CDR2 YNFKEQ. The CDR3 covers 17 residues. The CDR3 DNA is TGTGCCAGCAGCCAAGAGGGGCTGTGGGAGGGCTCCTACGAGCAGTACTTC. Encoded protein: CASSQEGLWEGSYEQYF.

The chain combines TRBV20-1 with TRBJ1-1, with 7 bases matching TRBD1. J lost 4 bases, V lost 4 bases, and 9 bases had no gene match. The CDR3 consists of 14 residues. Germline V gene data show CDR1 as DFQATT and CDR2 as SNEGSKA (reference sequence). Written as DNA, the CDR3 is TGCAGTGCTACACAACCCGACAGGGCCACTGAAGCTTTCTTT. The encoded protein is CSATQPDRATEAFF.

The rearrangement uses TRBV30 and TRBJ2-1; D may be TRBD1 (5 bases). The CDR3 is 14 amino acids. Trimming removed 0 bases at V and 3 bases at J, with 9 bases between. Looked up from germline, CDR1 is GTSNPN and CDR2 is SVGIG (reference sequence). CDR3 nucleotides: TGTGCCTGGAGTGTGACTGACAGCTACAATGAGCAGTTCTTC. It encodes CAWSVTDSYNEQFF. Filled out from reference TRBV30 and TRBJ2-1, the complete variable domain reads SQTIHQWPATLVQPVGSPLSLECTVEGTSNPNLYWYRQAAGRGLQLLFYSVGIGQISSEVPQNLSASRPQDRQFILSSKKLLLSDSGFYLCAWSVTDSYNEQFFGPGTRLTVL.

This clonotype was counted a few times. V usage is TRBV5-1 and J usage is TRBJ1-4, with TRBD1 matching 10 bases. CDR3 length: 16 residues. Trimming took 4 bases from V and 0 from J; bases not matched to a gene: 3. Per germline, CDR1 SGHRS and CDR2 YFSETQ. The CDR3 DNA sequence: TGCGCCAGCAGCGGGGGACAGGGGACAACTAATGAAAAACTGTTTTTT. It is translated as CASSGGQGTTNEKLFF.

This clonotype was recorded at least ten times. The CDR3 protein is CASSQDLGEGAGELFF. The CDR3 nucleotides are TGCGCCAGCAGCCAAGATCTGGGGGAGGGAGCCGGGGAGCTGTTTTTT. The rearrangement links TRBV4-3 to TRBJ2-2; 7 bases are a match to TRBD2. The length of the CDR3 is 16 residues. V lost 0 bases, J lost 6 bases, and 7 bases stayed unmatched. CDR1 and CDR2 from the germline V gene are LGHNA and YSLEER.

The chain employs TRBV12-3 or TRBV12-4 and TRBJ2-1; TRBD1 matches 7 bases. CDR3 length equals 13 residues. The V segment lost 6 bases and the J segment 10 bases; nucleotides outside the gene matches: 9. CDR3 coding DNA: TGTGCCAGCAGCTCGACAGGGCAGAACGAGCAGTTCTTC. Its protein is CASSSTGQNEQFF.

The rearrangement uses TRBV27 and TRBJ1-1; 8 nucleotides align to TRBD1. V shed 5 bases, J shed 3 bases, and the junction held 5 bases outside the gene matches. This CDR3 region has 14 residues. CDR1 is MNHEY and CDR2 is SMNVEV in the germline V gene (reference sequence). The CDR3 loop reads CASSPYRGDTEAFF. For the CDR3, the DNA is TGTGCCAGCAGTCCCTACAGGGGGGACACTGAAGCTTTCTTT.

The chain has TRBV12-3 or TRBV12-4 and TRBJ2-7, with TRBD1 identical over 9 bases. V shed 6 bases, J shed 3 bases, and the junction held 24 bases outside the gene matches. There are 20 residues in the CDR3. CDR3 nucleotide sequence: TGTGCCAGCAGCCCGGATGGGGGACAGGGCGGGAGAGCGGGACACTACGAGCAGTACTTC. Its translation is CASSPDGGQGGRAGHYEQYF.

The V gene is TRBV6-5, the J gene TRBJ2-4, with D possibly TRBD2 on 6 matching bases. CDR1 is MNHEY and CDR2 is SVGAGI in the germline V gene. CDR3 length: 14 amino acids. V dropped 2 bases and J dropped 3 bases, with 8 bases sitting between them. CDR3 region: CASSYGGSKNIQYF. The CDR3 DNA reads TGTGCCAGCAGTTACGGGGGGAGCAAAAACATTCAGTACTTC.

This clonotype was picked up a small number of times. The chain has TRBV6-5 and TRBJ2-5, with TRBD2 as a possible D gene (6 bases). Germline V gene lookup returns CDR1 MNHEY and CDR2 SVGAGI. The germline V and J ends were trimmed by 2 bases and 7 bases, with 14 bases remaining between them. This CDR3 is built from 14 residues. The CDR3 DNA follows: TGTGCCAGCAGTTACGGAGGGCGGTCGGGGACCCAGTACTTC. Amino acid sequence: CASSYGGRSGTQYF.

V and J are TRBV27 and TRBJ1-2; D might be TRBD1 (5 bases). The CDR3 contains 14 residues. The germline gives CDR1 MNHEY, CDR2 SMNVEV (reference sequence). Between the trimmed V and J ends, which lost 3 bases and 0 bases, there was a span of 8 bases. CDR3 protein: CASSLGPPNYGYTF. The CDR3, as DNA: TGTGCCAGCAGTTTGGGGCCTCCTAACTATGGCTACACCTTC.

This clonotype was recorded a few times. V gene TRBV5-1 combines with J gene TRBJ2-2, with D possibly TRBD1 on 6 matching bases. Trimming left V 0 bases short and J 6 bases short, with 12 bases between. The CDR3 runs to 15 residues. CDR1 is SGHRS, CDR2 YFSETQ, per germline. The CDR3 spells CASSLVQGLAGELFF. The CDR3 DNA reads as TGCGCCAGCAGCTTGGTCCAGGGGTTAGCCGGGGAGCTGTTTTTT.

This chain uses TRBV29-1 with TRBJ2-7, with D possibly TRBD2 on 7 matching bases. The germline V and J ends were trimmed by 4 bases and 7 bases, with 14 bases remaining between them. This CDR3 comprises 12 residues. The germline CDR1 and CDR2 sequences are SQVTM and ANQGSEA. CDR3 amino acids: CSVGGGGSEQYF. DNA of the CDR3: TGCAGCGTTGGGGGGGGCGGTTCAGAGCAGTACTTC.

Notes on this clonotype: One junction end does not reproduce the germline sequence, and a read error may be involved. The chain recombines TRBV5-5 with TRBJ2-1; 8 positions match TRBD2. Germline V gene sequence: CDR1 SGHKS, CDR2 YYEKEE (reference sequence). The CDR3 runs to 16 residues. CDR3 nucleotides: TGTACCAGCAGCCCCTTTATAGCGGGATCCTACAATGAGCAGTTCTTC. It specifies CTSSPFIAGSYNEQFF.

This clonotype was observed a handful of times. The CDR3 bases are TGTGCCATCTTCGGTGGTACTGAAGCTTTCTTT. Amino acid sequence: CAIFGGTEAFF. The gene calls are TRBV10-3 and TRBJ1-1, with no clear D. Per germline, CDR1 ENHRY and CDR2 SYGVKD. The CDR3 contains 11 residues. Deletions cut 8 bases from V and 5 bases from J, with 9 bases between.

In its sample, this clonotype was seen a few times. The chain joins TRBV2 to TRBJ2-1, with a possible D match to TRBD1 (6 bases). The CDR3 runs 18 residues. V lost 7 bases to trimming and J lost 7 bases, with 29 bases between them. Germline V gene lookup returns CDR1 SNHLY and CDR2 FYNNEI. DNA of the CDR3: TGTGCCAGCACATCAGGTGTCTACGACAGAAGAGGGGGAAATGAGCAGTTCTTC. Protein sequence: CASTSGVYDRRGGNEQFF.

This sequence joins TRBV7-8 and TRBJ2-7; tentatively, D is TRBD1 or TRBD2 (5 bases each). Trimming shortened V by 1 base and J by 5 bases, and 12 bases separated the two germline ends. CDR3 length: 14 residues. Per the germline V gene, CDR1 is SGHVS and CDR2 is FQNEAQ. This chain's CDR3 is CASSLDEGFDEQYF. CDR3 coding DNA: TGTGCCAGCAGCTTAGACGAGGGGTTCGACGAGCAGTACTTC.

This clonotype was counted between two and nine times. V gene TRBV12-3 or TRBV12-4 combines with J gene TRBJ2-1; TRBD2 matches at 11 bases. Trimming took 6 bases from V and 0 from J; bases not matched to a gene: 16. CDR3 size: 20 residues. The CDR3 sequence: CASSDLLKTSGTSSYNEQFF. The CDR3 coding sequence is TGTGCCAGCAGCGACCTCTTAAAGACTAGCGGGACCAGCTCCTACAATGAGCAGTTCTTC.

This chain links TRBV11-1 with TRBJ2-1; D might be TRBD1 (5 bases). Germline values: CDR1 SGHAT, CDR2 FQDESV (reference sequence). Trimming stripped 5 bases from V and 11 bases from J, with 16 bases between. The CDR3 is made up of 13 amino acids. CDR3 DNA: TGTGCCAGCAGCGGCATGGACAATCGAAAGCAGTTCTTC. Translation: CASSGMDNRKQFF.

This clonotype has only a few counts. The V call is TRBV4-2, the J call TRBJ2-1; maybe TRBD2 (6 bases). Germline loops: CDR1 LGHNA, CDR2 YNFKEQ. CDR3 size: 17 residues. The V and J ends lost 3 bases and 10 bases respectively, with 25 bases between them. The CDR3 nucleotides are TGTGCCAGCAGCCATCACCGACTAGAGAGAGACCTGGAGGAGCAGTTCTTC. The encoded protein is CASSHHRLERDLEEQFF.

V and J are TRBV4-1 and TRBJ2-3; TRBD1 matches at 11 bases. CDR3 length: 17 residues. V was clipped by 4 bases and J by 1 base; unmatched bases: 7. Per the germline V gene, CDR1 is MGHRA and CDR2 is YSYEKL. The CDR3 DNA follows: TGCGCCAGCAGCCCGGGACAGGGGGGGATCGGCACAGATACGCAGTATTTT. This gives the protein CASSPGQGGIGTDTQYF.

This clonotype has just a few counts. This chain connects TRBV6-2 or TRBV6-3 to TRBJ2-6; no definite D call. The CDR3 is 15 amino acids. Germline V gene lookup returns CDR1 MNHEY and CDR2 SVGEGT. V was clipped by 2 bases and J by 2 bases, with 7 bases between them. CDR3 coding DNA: TGTGCCAGCAGTTACGCCCTAGCTGGGGCCAACGTCCTGACTTTC. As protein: CASSYALAGANVLTF.